The entry below gives a single T cell receptor beta chain sequence along with its context. V lost 2 bases, J lost 1 base, and 5 bases stayed unmatched. Germline V gene data show CDR1 as SGHRS and CDR2 as YFSETQ. The CDR3 has 15 amino acids. Time point of the sample: pre-treatment sample, taken before nivolumab and TIL therapy. The tumor samples were excised metastases, mostly pleural nodules or supraclavicular lymph nodes. Progressing patients received lymphodepletion, expanded TIL infusion and IL-2. This sample was taken from a study of TIL therapy for anti-PD-1-resistant metastatic lung cancer. Sequencing used immunoSEQ v3. TCRdb's copy holds only in-frame clones and misses some; the assay was immunoSEQ multiplex PCR. The sample holds under 100,000 clones; roughly two thirds are singletons and the top ten take approximately 11%.

The chain employs TRBV5-1 and TRBJ2-5; 7 nucleotides agree with TRBD1. The clonotype comes from a person aged 25 to 80 with non-small cell lung cancer. Here the sequenced sample was tumor tissue, taken at baseline. In nucleotides, the CDR3 is TGCGCCAGCAGCTTATCGACAGGGACCCAAGAGACCCAGTACTTC. Translation: CASSLSTGTQETQYF.